One T cell receptor (beta chain) is described in this entry. The data are from a study of cytomegalovirus exposure and HLA in healthy donors. Per the germline V gene, CDR1 is SGHDT and CDR2 is YYEEEE. The CDR3 length is 17 residues. V was cut by 4 bases and J by 6 bases, with 24 bases left in between. PCR amplification relied on 60 Vbeta primers (plus 13 Jbeta primers). Assay used: immunoSEQ multiplex PCR; TCRdb lists only in-frame clones, some missing. The sample records approximately 140,000 clones, around 65% being singletons. V usage is TRBV5-6 and J usage is TRBJ2-3, with a weak D call TRBD2 (6 bases). The receptor was derived from a male donor in good health and CMV-seronegative. The source material was PBMCs. This CDR3 reads CASSHQGWLGGSDTQYF. The CDR3 DNA follows: TGTGCCAGCAGCCACCAAGGATGGCTCGGAGGGTCGGATACGCAGTATTTT.